These T cell receptor beta chains were read from a single sample in a study of T cell responses to AZD1222 COVID-19 vaccine. The data were produced by immunoSEQ multiplex PCR, yet TCRdb's version contains in-frame clones alone and is incomplete. The top ten clones hold about 9.1% of a sample with 100,000 or so clones, roughly 91% of them seen once. This sample comprised peripheral blood, obtained on day 0 of AZD1222 vaccination. These receptors all come from an adult in good health. Each CDR3 is given with its conserved first and last residue. Fields, in order: J gene, D gene, V gene, clone size, CDR3 protein, CDR3 DNA. A D gene is named only where the DNA matches it firmly. Not all rows give a size; the values are once, few, many and, for expanded clones, a class.

j_call: TRBJ1-1; d_call: TRBD1; v_call: TRBV5-1; clone_size: .; cdr3_aa: CASAGTGGMNTEAFF; cdr3_nt: TGCGCCAGCGCCGGGACAGGGGGGATGAACACTGAAGCTTTCTTT
j_call: TRBJ2-3; d_call: TRBD1; v_call: TRBV14; clone_size: .; cdr3_aa: CASSQERTGHTDTQYF; cdr3_nt: TGTGCCAGCAGCCAAGAAAGGACAGGGCACACAGATACGCAGTATTTT
j_call: TRBJ1-5; d_call: TRBD1; v_call: TRBV28; clone_size: .; cdr3_aa: CASRTGTGPAGNQPQHF; cdr3_nt: TGTGCCAGCAGAACCGGGACAGGGCCAGCCGGCAATCAGCCCCAGCATTTT
j_call: TRBJ1-1; d_call: .; v_call: TRBV5-1; clone_size: .; cdr3_aa: CASSLAPGLMNTEAFF; cdr3_nt: TGCGCCAGCAGCTTGGCCCCAGGGTTGATGAACACTGAAGCTTTCTTT
j_call: TRBJ2-5; d_call: TRBD1; v_call: TRBV7-8; clone_size: .; cdr3_aa: CASSHGQGELGKTQYF; cdr3_nt: TGTGCCAGCAGCCACGGACAGGGGGAATTAGGAAAGACCCAGTACTTC
j_call: TRBJ2-2; d_call: .; v_call: TRBV5-1; clone_size: .; cdr3_aa: CASSLTRANTGELFF; cdr3_nt: TGCGCCAGCAGCTTGACCCGGGCGAACACCGGGGAGCTGTTTTTT
j_call: TRBJ2-2; d_call: .; v_call: TRBV4-2; clone_size: .; cdr3_aa: CASSWDSNTGELFF; cdr3_nt: TGTGCCAGCAGCTGGGACTCTAACACCGGGGAGCTGTTTTTT
j_call: TRBJ2-2; d_call: TRBD2; v_call: TRBV3-1/TRBV3-2; clone_size: .; cdr3_aa: CASSQGLTSGRANTGELFF; cdr3_nt: TGTGCCAGCAGCCAAGGACTAACTAGCGGGAGAGCGAACACCGGGGAGCTGTTTTTT
j_call: TRBJ1-1; d_call: .; v_call: TRBV27; clone_size: .; cdr3_aa: CASIGTLTANTEAFF; cdr3_nt: TGTGCCAGCATTGGAACCCTGACAGCAAACACTGAAGCTTTCTTT
j_call: TRBJ2-1; d_call: TRBD2; v_call: TRBV10-3; clone_size: few; cdr3_aa: CAISPLAGEGNEQFF; cdr3_nt: TGTGCCATCAGTCCCCTGGCGGGAGAGGGCAATGAGCAGTTCTTC
j_call: TRBJ2-5; d_call: TRBD2; v_call: TRBV3-1/TRBV3-2; clone_size: .; cdr3_aa: CASSQGLAGLQETQYF; cdr3_nt: TGTGCCAGCAGCCAGGGACTAGCGGGCCTCCAAGAGACCCAGTACTTC
j_call: TRBJ1-5; d_call: .; v_call: TRBV28; clone_size: .; cdr3_aa: CASSLGIDRPQHF; cdr3_nt: TGTGCCAGCAGTTTAGGGATCGATCGGCCCCAGCATTTT
j_call: TRBJ1-5; d_call: .; v_call: TRBV28; clone_size: .; cdr3_aa: CASRLDGGGNQPQHF; cdr3_nt: TGTGCCAGCAGACTAGATGGGGGCGGCAATCAGCCCCAGCATTTT
j_call: TRBJ1-5; d_call: .; v_call: TRBV12-3/TRBV12-4; clone_size: few; cdr3_aa: CASTISGLPQHF; cdr3_nt: TGTGCCAGCACCATTTCCGGATTGCCCCAGCATTTT
j_call: TRBJ2-7; d_call: .; v_call: TRBV7-9; clone_size: .; cdr3_aa: CASSLSRGYEQYF; cdr3_nt: TGTGCCAGCAGCTTATCCCGAGGCTACGAGCAGTACTTC
j_call: TRBJ2-7; d_call: .; v_call: TRBV7-8; clone_size: .; cdr3_aa: CASSSSDPSYEQYF; cdr3_nt: TGTGCCAGCAGCTCGTCCGACCCATCCTACGAGCAGTACTTC
j_call: TRBJ1-4; d_call: .; v_call: TRBV7-9; clone_size: .; cdr3_aa: CASSLGSDEKLFF; cdr3_nt: TGTGCCAGCAGCTTAGGATCGGATGAAAAACTGTTTTTT
j_call: TRBJ2-7; d_call: TRBD2; v_call: TRBV5-4; clone_size: .; cdr3_aa: CASSFTAGGLGAYEQYF; cdr3_nt: TGTGCCAGCAGCTTCACAGCGGGAGGGTTGGGAGCCTACGAGCAGTACTTC
j_call: TRBJ1-1; d_call: .; v_call: TRBV9; clone_size: .; cdr3_aa: CASSVESANTEAFF; cdr3_nt: TGTGCCAGCAGCGTAGAATCAGCGAACACTGAAGCTTTCTTT
j_call: TRBJ1-1; d_call: .; v_call: TRBV19; clone_size: .; cdr3_aa: CASSIGPRASEAFF; cdr3_nt: TGTGCCAGTAGTATAGGACCCCGAGCCTCAGAAGCTTTCTTT
j_call: TRBJ1-2; d_call: .; v_call: TRBV19; clone_size: .; cdr3_aa: CASSVTAQGFGGYTF; cdr3_nt: TGTGCCAGTAGTGTCACGGCGCAGGGTTTTGGGGGCTACACCTTC
j_call: TRBJ2-7; d_call: TRBD1; v_call: TRBV7-2; clone_size: .; cdr3_aa: CASSFQGVPYEQYF; cdr3_nt: TGTGCCAGCAGCTTCCAGGGGGTCCCCTACGAGCAGTACTTC
j_call: TRBJ2-7; d_call: TRBD2; v_call: TRBV28; clone_size: .; cdr3_aa: CASSLFSGYEQYF; cdr3_nt: TGTGCCAGCAGTTTGTTTAGCGGGTACGAGCAGTACTTC
j_call: TRBJ2-3; d_call: .; v_call: TRBV18; clone_size: .; cdr3_aa: CASSPTGTLSTDTQYF; cdr3_nt: TGTGCCAGCTCACCGACCGGGACACTTAGCACAGATACGCAGTATTTT
j_call: TRBJ1-5; d_call: .; v_call: TRBV6-5; clone_size: .; cdr3_aa: CASSYSGTGQPQHF; cdr3_nt: TGTGCCAGCAGTTACTCAGGGACTGGTCAGCCCCAGCATTTT
j_call: TRBJ1-1; d_call: .; v_call: TRBV28; clone_size: .; cdr3_aa: CASFAVRTEAFF; cdr3_nt: TGTGCCAGTTTCGCTGTCAGGACTGAAGCTTTCTTT
j_call: TRBJ2-1; d_call: TRBD2; v_call: TRBV7-3; clone_size: .; cdr3_aa: CASSAFSGRGNEQFF; cdr3_nt: TGTGCCAGCAGCGCTTTTAGCGGGCGTGGGAATGAGCAGTTCTTC
j_call: TRBJ1-3; d_call: .; v_call: TRBV27; clone_size: .; cdr3_aa: CASRPTGTVSGNTIYF; cdr3_nt: TGTGCCAGCAGGCCGACCGGGACGGTCTCTGGAAACACCATATATTTT
j_call: TRBJ2-7; d_call: .; v_call: TRBV6-1; clone_size: once; cdr3_aa: CASSEAWTLYEQYF; cdr3_nt: TGTGCCAGCAGTGAAGCGTGGACACTCTACGAGCAGTACTTC
j_call: TRBJ1-1; d_call: .; v_call: TRBV14; clone_size: .; cdr3_aa: CASSQQPLTEAFF; cdr3_nt: TGTGCCAGCAGCCAACAGCCCCTCACTGAAGCTTTCTTT
j_call: TRBJ2-2; d_call: TRBD1; v_call: TRBV11-3; clone_size: .; cdr3_aa: CASSSRQGDTGELFF; cdr3_nt: TGTGCCAGCAGCTCGCGACAGGGGGACACCGGGGAGCTGTTTTTT
j_call: TRBJ2-7; d_call: TRBD1; v_call: TRBV15; clone_size: once; cdr3_aa: CATSVSSGQGYEQYF; cdr3_nt: TGTGCCACCAGCGTGAGCTCGGGACAGGGTTACGAGCAGTACTTC
j_call: TRBJ2-1; d_call: TRBD2; v_call: TRBV11-2; clone_size: .; cdr3_aa: CASSLGVLAGGPYEQFF; cdr3_nt: TGTGCCAGCAGCTTAGGGGTACTAGCGGGAGGGCCTTATGAGCAGTTCTTC
j_call: TRBJ2-1; d_call: TRBD2; v_call: TRBV28; clone_size: .; cdr3_aa: CASSSPTSGSFDEQFF; cdr3_nt: TGTGCCAGCAGTTCCCCGACTAGCGGGAGTTTCGATGAGCAGTTCTTC
j_call: TRBJ2-2; d_call: TRBD2; v_call: TRBV4-1; clone_size: few; cdr3_aa: CASSHPGTSGSGTGELFF; cdr3_nt: TGCGCCAGCAGCCACCCTGGGACTAGCGGGAGTGGCACCGGGGAGCTGTTTTTT
j_call: TRBJ1-5; d_call: .; v_call: TRBV30; clone_size: .; cdr3_aa: CAWSPGLNNQPQHF; cdr3_nt: TGTGCCTGGAGTCCCGGCCTAAACAATCAGCCCCAGCATTTT
j_call: TRBJ2-5; d_call: .; v_call: TRBV2; clone_size: .; cdr3_aa: CASSAQGETQYF; cdr3_nt: TGTGCCAGCAGTGCTCAAGGGGAGACCCAGTACTTC
j_call: TRBJ2-2; d_call: .; v_call: TRBV4-3; clone_size: .; cdr3_aa: CASSQNTGELFF; cdr3_nt: TGCGCCAGCAGCCAAAACACCGGGGAGCTGTTTTTT
j_call: TRBJ1-5; d_call: .; v_call: TRBV6-5; clone_size: .; cdr3_aa: CASTDREGDQPQHF; cdr3_nt: TGTGCCAGCACGGATCGAGAAGGGGATCAGCCCCAGCATTTT
j_call: TRBJ1-3; d_call: .; v_call: TRBV19; clone_size: .; cdr3_aa: CASRDVEFGNTIYF; cdr3_nt: TGTGCCAGTCGGGACGTCGAGTTTGGAAACACCATATATTTT
j_call: TRBJ1-5; d_call: .; v_call: TRBV11-2; clone_size: once; cdr3_aa: CASSPGGGRNQPQHF; cdr3_nt: TGTGCCAGCAGCCCCGGGGGGGGACGAAATCAGCCCCAGCATTTT
j_call: TRBJ2-5; d_call: .; v_call: TRBV6-5; clone_size: .; cdr3_aa: CASSFFQETQYF; cdr3_nt: TGTGCCAGCAGTTTCTTCCAAGAGACCCAGTACTTC
j_call: TRBJ2-3; d_call: .; v_call: TRBV6-1; clone_size: .; cdr3_aa: CASSELSTSSTDTQYF; cdr3_nt: TGTGCCAGCAGTGAACTCAGCACTTCTAGCACAGATACGCAGTATTTT
j_call: TRBJ2-7; d_call: TRBD2; v_call: TRBV28; clone_size: .; cdr3_aa: CASSSRLAGETGREQYF; cdr3_nt: TGTGCCAGCAGTTCCCGACTAGCGGGAGAAACAGGTCGGGAGCAGTACTTC
j_call: TRBJ2-2; d_call: .; v_call: TRBV5-1; clone_size: .; cdr3_aa: CASSLVVLTGTGELFF; cdr3_nt: TGCGCCAGCAGCTTGGTGGTACTTACTGGCACCGGGGAGCTGTTTTTT
j_call: TRBJ1-1; d_call: .; v_call: TRBV28; clone_size: .; cdr3_aa: CASSRGNLEAFF; cdr3_nt: TGTGCCAGCAGTAGGGGGAACCTTGAAGCTTTCTTT
j_call: TRBJ1-4; d_call: .; v_call: TRBV15; clone_size: .; cdr3_aa: CATSRGIRDIEKLFF; cdr3_nt: TGTGCCACCAGCAGAGGGATCAGGGATATTGAAAAACTGTTTTTT
j_call: TRBJ2-1; d_call: .; v_call: TRBV12-3/TRBV12-4; clone_size: .; cdr3_aa: CASSLGQNNEQFF; cdr3_nt: TGTGCCAGCAGTTTAGGGCAGAACAATGAGCAGTTCTTC
j_call: TRBJ2-5; d_call: .; v_call: TRBV7-6; clone_size: .; cdr3_aa: CASSRGTEETQYF; cdr3_nt: TGTGCCAGCAGCAGAGGGACTGAAGAGACCCAGTACTTC
j_call: TRBJ2-1; d_call: .; v_call: TRBV20-1; clone_size: .; cdr3_aa: CSASVGPWGNEQFF; cdr3_nt: TGCAGTGCTAGTGTAGGACCTTGGGGGAATGAGCAGTTCTTC
j_call: TRBJ2-1; d_call: .; v_call: TRBV11-3; clone_size: .; cdr3_aa: CASSLYLEGEQFF; cdr3_nt: TGTGCCAGCAGCTTATACCTGGAGGGTGAGCAGTTCTTC
j_call: TRBJ2-7; d_call: .; v_call: TRBV6-1; clone_size: .; cdr3_aa: CASSELLGRPPNEQYF; cdr3_nt: TGTGCCAGCAGTGAATTATTGGGACGGCCTCCTAACGAGCAGTACTTC
j_call: TRBJ1-2; d_call: .; v_call: TRBV5-1; clone_size: .; cdr3_aa: CASRIGGNSDYGYTF; cdr3_nt: TGCGCCAGCAGGATCGGAGGGAATTCTGACTATGGCTACACCTTC
j_call: TRBJ2-5; d_call: TRBD2; v_call: TRBV5-4; clone_size: .; cdr3_aa: CASSRLAGIQETQYF; cdr3_nt: TGTGCCAGCAGCCGACTAGCGGGGATCCAAGAGACCCAGTACTTC
j_call: TRBJ1-2; d_call: TRBD1; v_call: TRBV3-1/TRBV3-2; clone_size: .; cdr3_aa: CASSQATTGYGGYTF; cdr3_nt: TGTGCCAGTAGCCAAGCTACGACAGGGTACGGTGGCTACACCTTC